These 11 T cell receptor beta chains share one sample of origin, sequenced in a study of T cells after yellow fever vaccination. TCRdb reprocessed the 5' RACE reads via MiXCR and lists one record per CDR3 protein. The table shows just under 600,000 distinct CDR3 sequences, with roughly 14% occurring only once. The sequencing here drew on PBMCs, taken on the day of the yellow fever booster vaccination. The receptor set was obtained from a man aged 30-40 years who received the YFV17D yellow fever vaccine.

The chain combines TRBV20-1 with TRBJ2-7, with TRBD1 matching over 7 bases. This CDR3 has 13 residues. CDR1 and CDR2 from the germline V gene are DFQATT and SNEGSKA (reference sequence). Trimming at V came to 6 bases and at J to 6 bases, leaving 11 bases not matched to a gene. CDR3 sequence: CSAGTGDTGEQYF. Written as DNA, the CDR3 is TGCAGTGCGGGAACAGGGGATACCGGCGAGCAGTACTTC.

The CDR3 here is CSVVGVLSYNEQFF. In DNA, the CDR3 is TGCAGCGTTGTAGGCGTGTTATCGTACAATGAGCAGTTCTTC. The chain links TRBV29-1 to TRBJ2-1; D is unresolved. Per germline, CDR1 SQVTM and CDR2 ANQGSEA. V was pared by 4 bases and J by 4 bases, with 14 bases between. The CDR3 runs 14 residues.

This clonotype was observed a few times. The chain joins TRBV12-3 or TRBV12-4 to TRBJ2-7; D gene uncertain. This CDR3 has 11 amino acids. V dropped 2 bases and J dropped 6 bases, with 5 bases sitting between them. In nucleotides, the CDR3 is TGTGCCAGCAGTTTAACCAGCGAGCAGTACTTC. Encoded protein: CASSLTSEQYF.

The chain carries TRBV7-2 and TRBJ2-7; 13 bases line up with TRBD2. Germline loops: CDR1 SGHTA, CDR2 FQGNSA. This CDR3 has 17 amino acids. Trimming removed 0 bases from V and 7 bases from J; junction bases left unmatched: 9. The CDR3 is CASSLALTSGRAGEQYF. The DNA of the CDR3 is TGTGCCAGCAGCTTAGCTTTAACTAGCGGGAGGGCTGGGGAGCAGTACTTC.

In its sample, this clonotype was seen a few times. The V and J genes are TRBV5-1 and TRBJ2-7; TRBD1 agrees at 8 bases. CDR1 and CDR2 from the germline V gene are SGHRS and YFSETQ. This CDR3 has 15 amino acids. Trimming cost V 6 bases and J 6 bases; bases outside gene matches: 14. CDR3 DNA: TGCGCCAGCACGCGGCTCGCAGGGGGCGAAGGCGAGCAGTACTTC. Translated: CASTRLAGGEGEQYF. Full variable domain (remainder filled in from reference TRBV5-1 and TRBJ2-7): KAGVTQTPRYLIKTRGQQVTLSCSPISGHRSVSWYQQTPGQGLQFLFEYFSETQRNKGNFPGRFSGRQFSNSRSEMNVSTLELGDSALYLCASTRLAGGEGEQYFGPGTRLTVT.

This clonotype was recorded a few times. The chain has TRBV7-7 and TRBJ2-6, with D uncertain. V lost 5 bases, J lost 2 bases, and 7 bases lay in between. CDR3 size: 14 residues. Germline CDR1 is SSHAT and CDR2 is FNYEAQ (reference sequence). Here the CDR3 DNA reads TGTGCCAGCAGCAAGGGTACTGGGGCCAACGTCCTGACTTTC. Amino acids: CASSKGTGANVLTF. Using reference TRBV7-7 and TRBJ2-6 for the parts outside the CDR3, the full variable domain is GAGVSQSPRYKVTKRGQDVTLRCDPISSHATLYWYQQALGQGPEFLTYFNYEAQPDKSGLPSDRFSAERPEGSISTLTIQRTEQRDSAMYRCASSKGTGANVLTFGAGSRLTVL.

This clonotype was seen more than once but under ten times. The rearrangement uses TRBV7-6 and TRBJ1-3; D remains unclear. This CDR3 comprises 13 residues. The germline V gene encodes CDR1 SGHVS and CDR2 FNYEAQ. Trimming left V 5 bases short and J 4 bases short, with 9 bases between. The CDR3 is CASSRERGNTIYF. The DNA of the CDR3 is TGTGCCAGCAGCCGGGAGAGGGGAAACACCATATATTTT.

This clonotype was observed a few times. The V gene is TRBV6-2 or TRBV6-3, the J gene TRBJ1-6; D might be TRBD1 (5 bases). V lost 7 bases to trimming and J lost 9 bases, with 16 bases between them. CDR1 and CDR2 (germline): MNHEY, SVGEGT. This CDR3 comprises 14 residues. CDR3 sequence reads: CASNGDRGVSPLHF. CDR3 in DNA: TGTGCCAGCAACGGCGACCGAGGGGTTTCACCCCTCCACTTT.

The chain combines TRBV7-4 with TRBJ2-7; 8 bases are shared with TRBD1. Germline loops: CDR1 SGHVT, CDR2 SQSDAQ. The CDR3 loop spans 15 amino acids. V was clipped by 0 bases and J by 4 bases; unmatched bases: 5. CDR3 sequence: CASSLASDRGYEQYF. The CDR3 DNA reads as TGTGCCAGCAGCTTAGCAAGCGACAGGGGTTACGAGCAGTACTTC.

This clonotype was picked up a small number of times. The chain combines TRBV2 with TRBJ1-6, with D perhaps matching TRBD1 (5 bases). V was shortened by 7 bases and J by 9 bases, with 13 bases between the two germline ends. The CDR3 runs 13 residues. The germline V gene encodes CDR1 SNHLY and CDR2 FYNNEI. The CDR3 spells CASIVREGSPLHF. DNA for the CDR3: TGTGCCAGCATCGTCAGGGAGGGTTCACCCCTCCACTTT.

The chain employs TRBV20-1 and TRBJ1-1; maybe TRBD1 (5 bases). Germline V CDR1 and CDR2: DFQATT, SNEGSKA (reference sequence). CDR3 length: 14 amino acids. The V gene lost 4 bases and the J gene lost 3 bases, with 15 bases spanning the gap. The CDR3 reads CSANDLGVDTEAFF. The CDR3 DNA sequence: TGCAGTGCTAACGACCTGGGGGTGGACACTGAAGCTTTCTTT.